Listed below are T cell receptor beta chains from one sample, sequenced in a study of lymphopenia after photon versus proton radiotherapy. Profiled with immunoSEQ multiplex PCR; TCRdb holds only in-frame clones, not every one. The data contain tens of thousands of clones, roughly 89% of them singletons. Sequenced material: peripheral blood, taken from a patient treated with proton-based radiotherapy. The receptors shown here come from a woman aged 65 to 85 with pancreatic cancer. Some clones in this sample may be carry-over from other donors' samples. The CDR3 runs from the conserved cysteine through the conserved F or W. D genes are given only for firm matches. Size tells how often a clone was seen (once, few, many) or the class of an expanded clone, and some rows leave it out.

>-|TRBV5-1|TRBJ2-1|TRBD2
TGCGCCAGCAGCTTGGATGGGGCTAGCGGGCGGTACAATGAGCAGTTCTTC
CASSLDGASGRYNEQFF
>-|TRBV28|TRBJ2-5|-
TGTGCCAGCAGTCCCCTCGGACATAACCAAGAGACCCAGTACTTC
CASSPLGHNQETQYF
>-|TRBV28|TRBJ2-3|-
TGTGCCAGCAGTTTAATCCCAGCCAGCCTTGGCACAGATACGCAGTATTTT
CASSLIPASLGTDTQYF
>-|TRBV18|TRBJ1-1|-
TGTGCCAGCTCACCAACAGGGAACACTGAAGCTTTCTTT
CASSPTGNTEAFF
>-|TRBV19|TRBJ1-5|-
TGTGCCAGTAGTCGGGATCCCCATAGCAATCAGCCCCAGCATTTT
CASSRDPHSNQPQHF
>-|TRBV5-6|TRBJ2-7|-
TGTGCCAGCAGCCTGGCGGTAGGGTACGAGCAGTACTTC
CASSLAVGYEQYF
>-|TRBV6-4|TRBJ2-5|TRBD2
TGTGCCAGCAGAGAAGGCAGCGGGAGTGGTGAGCAGTACTTC
CASREGSGSGEQYF
>-|TRBV28|TRBJ2-1|TRBD2
TGTGCCAGCAGTTTATCTAGCGGGAGGGCCCGTGAGCAGTTCTTC
CASSLSSGRAREQFF
>-|TRBV28|TRBJ2-5|TRBD1
TGTGCCAGCAACAGGGGTCTCCAAGAGACCCAGTACTTC
CASNRGLQETQYF
>-|TRBV18|TRBJ2-7|TRBD2
TGTGCCAGCTCTCGGACTAGCGGGAAGGAAGAGCAGTACTTC
CASSRTSGKEEQYF
>-|TRBV7-2|TRBJ2-7|-
TGTGCCAGCAGCTTAGGGCGGGGTTCCTACGAGCAGTACTTC
CASSLGRGSYEQYF
>-|TRBV2|TRBJ2-7|TRBD1
TGTGCCAGCAGTGATATTATGAGGACAGGGGGCGAGCAGTACTTC
CASSDIMRTGGEQYF
>-|TRBV28|TRBJ1-2|-
TGTGCCAGCAGGCAACAGGGTGCTAGCTATGGCTACACCTTC
CASRQQGASYGYTF
>-|TRBV4-1|TRBJ1-4|TRBD1
TGCGCCAGCAGCCAAACTTACGCAGGGGGTAATGAAAAACTGTTTTTT
CASSQTYAGGNEKLFF
>-|TRBV18|TRBJ2-7|-
TGTGCCAGCTCACCAGGGGAGACCTACGAGCAGTACTTC
CASSPGETYEQYF
>-|TRBV6-1|TRBJ2-1|TRBD1
TGTGCCAGCAAAGAGGACAGGGACGAGTTCTTC
CASKEDRDEFF
>-|TRBV7-7|TRBJ2-2|-
TGTGCTAGCAGCTTAGAGGGGAACACCGGGGAGCTGTTTTTT
CASSLEGNTGELFF
>-|TRBV28|TRBJ1-1|TRBD1
TGTGCCAGCGGGGTACAGGGGGCAGAAGACACTGAAGCTTTCTTT
CASGVQGAEDTEAFF
>once|TRBV27|TRBJ2-7|TRBD1
TGTGCCAGCAGTTTAGGGCAGGGGGTCGCCTACGAGCAGTACTTC
CASSLGQGVAYEQYF
>-|TRBV5-1|TRBJ1-6|-
TGCGCCAGCAGCTTGGATGGGGGAAGAGATTCACCCCTCCACTTT
CASSLDGGRDSPLHF
>-|TRBV10-3|TRBJ1-2|TRBD1
TGTGCCATCAGTGGGAGTACAGGGGACTATGGCTACACCTTC
CAISGSTGDYGYTF
>-|TRBV4-1|TRBJ2-7|TRBD1
TGCGCCAGCAGCCAAGATTTCGATTACGTACAGGGGGCGAACCACGAGCAGTACTTC
CASSQDFDYVQGANHEQYF
>-|TRBV5-1|TRBJ2-3|-
TGCGCCAGCAGCTTGGCGGGGCATCGTGGGACAGATACGCAGTATTTT
CASSLAGHRGTDTQYF
>-|TRBV7-9|TRBJ2-1|TRBD1
TGTGCCAGCAGCTCGGGTAAGGGGGCGGTTTACAATGAGCAGTTCTTC
CASSSGKGAVYNEQFF
>-|TRBV11-2|TRBJ2-7|-
TGTGCCAGCAGCTCGGAACTAACCTACGAGCAGTACTTC
CASSSELTYEQYF
>-|TRBV23-1|TRBJ2-7|-
TGCGCCAGCAGTCAGTCCGACTCAGGGGACGAGCAGTACTTC
CASSQSDSGDEQYF
>-|TRBV28|TRBJ2-1|TRBD2
TGTGCCAGCAGTTTATTCTCCGCGGGAGGCTCCTACAATGAGCAGTTCTTC
CASSLFSAGGSYNEQFF
>-|TRBV7-2|TRBJ1-2|-
TGTGCCAGCAGCCGACAGGAATCCTATGGCTACACCTTC
CASSRQESYGYTF
>-|TRBV30|TRBJ2-3|-
TGTGCCTGGAGTGTGAGAGGGCTAGATACGCAGTATTTT
CAWSVRGLDTQYF
>-|TRBV5-1|TRBJ1-2|TRBD1
TGCGCCAGCAGCCTACAGGGGGCGCAGGATGGCTACACCTTC
CASSLQGAQDGYTF
>-|TRBV5-1|TRBJ1-1|-
TGCGCCAGCAGCTTCGAAATGGGGTACACTGAAGCTTTCTTT
CASSFEMGYTEAFF
>-|TRBV10-1|TRBJ2-1|-
TGCGCCAGCAGTGAGTCCTATGGCAATGAGCAGTTCTTC
CASSESYGNEQFF
>-|TRBV23-1|TRBJ1-3|TRBD1
TGCGCCAGCAGTCAATTAGCGACAGGGAGTTTTGGAAACACCATATATTTT
CASSQLATGSFGNTIYF
>-|TRBV7-9|TRBJ1-2|TRBD1
TGTGCCAGCAGCTCCTCCGGGACAGGGGGGTCCTATGGCTACACCTTC
CASSSSGTGGSYGYTF
>-|TRBV5-1|TRBJ1-2|TRBD1
TGCGCCAGCAGCGGGACAGGGGGAAGGTATGGCTACACCTTC
CASSGTGGRYGYTF
>-|TRBV7-2|TRBJ1-1|-
TGTGCCAGCAGCTTAGTGGAGGGGGTTGAAGCTTTCTTT
CASSLVEGVEAFF
>-|TRBV2|TRBJ2-2|TRBD2
TGTGCCAGCAGGGCCGCTAAACTAGCGGGAGGAAGCACCGGGGAGCTGTTTTTT
CASRAAKLAGGSTGELFF
>few|TRBV20-1|TRBJ1-2|-
TGCAGTGCTAGTAACAGTTATGGCTACACCTTC
CSASNSYGYTF
>-|TRBV2|TRBJ1-2|-
TGTGCCCTTCCTCAGGGGAGCCATGGCTACACCTTC
CALPQGSHGYTF
>-|TRBV5-4|TRBJ2-1|TRBD1
TGTGCCAGCAGCTTACAGGGGGTTGGGTACAATGAGCAGTTCTTC
CASSLQGVGYNEQFF
>-|TRBV30|TRBJ2-5|TRBD2
TGTGCCTGGAGTCGGGGGGGTCTAGGGGAGACCCAGTACTTC
CAWSRGGLGETQYF
>-|TRBV11-2|TRBJ2-1|-
TGTGCCAGCAGCCCCGGGGGCAGCTCCTACAATGAGCAGTTCTTC
CASSPGGSSYNEQFF
>-|TRBV7-7|TRBJ2-5|TRBD2
TGTGCTAGCAGCCACGGGACTAGCGGGAGGGGAGAGACCCAGTACTTC
CASSHGTSGRGETQYF
>-|TRBV30|TRBJ1-6|-
TGTGCCTGGAGTGCCCTTACAGGGCCAGATTCACCCCTCCACTTT
CAWSALTGPDSPLHF
>-|TRBV25-1|TRBJ2-1|TRBD2
TGTGCCAGCAGTCCCGGACTAGCGGTTAACAATGAGCAGTTCTTC
CASSPGLAVNNEQFF
>-|TRBV30|TRBJ2-1|-
TGTGCCTGGAGTGCGGTAGCGGACGGATTCTTC
CAWSAVADGFF
>-|TRBV19|TRBJ1-1|-
TGTGCCAGTAGCAGGGCCCCGAACACTGAAGCTTTCTTT
CASSRAPNTEAFF
>-|TRBV29-1|TRBJ2-7|-
TGCAGCGTTGAAGTCGGGGGCCGGATCGAGCAGTACTTC
CSVEVGGRIEQYF